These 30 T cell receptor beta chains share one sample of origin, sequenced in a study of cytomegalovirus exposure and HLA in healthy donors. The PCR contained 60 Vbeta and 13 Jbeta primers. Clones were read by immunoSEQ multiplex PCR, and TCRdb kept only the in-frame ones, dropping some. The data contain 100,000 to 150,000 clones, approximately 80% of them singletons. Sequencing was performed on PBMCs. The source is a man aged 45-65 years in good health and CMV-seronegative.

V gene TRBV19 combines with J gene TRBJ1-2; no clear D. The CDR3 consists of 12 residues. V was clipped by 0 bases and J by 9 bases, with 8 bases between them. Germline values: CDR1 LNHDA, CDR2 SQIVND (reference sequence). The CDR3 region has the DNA TGTGCCAGTAGTATAGAGGCCCGTCGCTACACCTTC. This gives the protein CASSIEARRYTF.

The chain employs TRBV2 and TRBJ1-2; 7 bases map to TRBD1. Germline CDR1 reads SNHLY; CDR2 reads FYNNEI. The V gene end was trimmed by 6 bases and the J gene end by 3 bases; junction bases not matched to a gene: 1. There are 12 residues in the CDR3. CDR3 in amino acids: CASRGQDYGYTF. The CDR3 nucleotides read TGTGCCAGCAGAGGACAGGACTATGGCTACACCTTC.

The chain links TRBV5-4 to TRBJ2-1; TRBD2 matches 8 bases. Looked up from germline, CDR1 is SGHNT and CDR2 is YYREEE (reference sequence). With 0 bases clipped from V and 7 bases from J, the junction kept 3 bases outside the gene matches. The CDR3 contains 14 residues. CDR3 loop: CASSLGGRRNEQFF. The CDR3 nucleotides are TGTGCCAGCAGCTTGGGCGGGAGGCGGAATGAGCAGTTCTTC. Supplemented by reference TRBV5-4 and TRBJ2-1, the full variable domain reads ETGVTQSPTHLIKTRGQQVTLRCSSQSGHNTVSWYQQALGQGPQFIFQYYREEENGRGNFPPRFSGLQFPNYSSELNVNALELDDSALYLCASSLGGRRNEQFFGPGTRLTVL.

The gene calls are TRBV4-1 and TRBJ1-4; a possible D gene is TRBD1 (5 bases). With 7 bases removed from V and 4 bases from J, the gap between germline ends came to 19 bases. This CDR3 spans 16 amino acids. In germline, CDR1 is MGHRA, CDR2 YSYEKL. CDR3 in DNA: TGCGCCAGCACCCCAAAAGCGGGGGACGTTAATGAAAAACTGTTTTTT. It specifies CASTPKAGDVNEKLFF.

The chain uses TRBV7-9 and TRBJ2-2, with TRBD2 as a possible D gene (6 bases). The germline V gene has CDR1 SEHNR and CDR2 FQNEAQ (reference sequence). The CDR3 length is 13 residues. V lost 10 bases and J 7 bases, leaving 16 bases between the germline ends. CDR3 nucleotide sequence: TGTGCCATATGGGGAGGAACAGGCGGGGAGCTGTTTTTT. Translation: CAIWGGTGGELFF.

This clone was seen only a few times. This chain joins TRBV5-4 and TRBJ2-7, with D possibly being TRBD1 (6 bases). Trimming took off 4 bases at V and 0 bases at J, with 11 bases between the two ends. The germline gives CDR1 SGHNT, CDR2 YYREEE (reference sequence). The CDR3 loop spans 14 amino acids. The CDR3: CASSARDNSYEQYF. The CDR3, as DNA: TGTGCCAGCAGCGCTAGGGACAACTCCTACGAGCAGTACTTC.

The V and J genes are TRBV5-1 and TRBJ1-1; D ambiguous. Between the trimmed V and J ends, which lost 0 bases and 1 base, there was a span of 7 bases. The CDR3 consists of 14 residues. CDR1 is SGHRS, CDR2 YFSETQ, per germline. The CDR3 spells CASSLVPGNTEAFF. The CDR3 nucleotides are TGCGCCAGCAGCTTGGTCCCGGGGAACACTGAAGCTTTCTTT.

The CDR3 here is CASSSTGPLYEQYF. The CDR3 DNA reads as TGCGCCAGCAGCTCGACAGGCCCCCTCTACGAGCAGTACTTC. The chain is built from TRBV5-1 and TRBJ2-7; D is perhaps TRBD1 (6 bases). V lost 3 bases and J lost 3, with 13 bases in between. This CDR3 region has 14 residues. Per the germline V gene, CDR1 is SGHRS and CDR2 is YFSETQ.

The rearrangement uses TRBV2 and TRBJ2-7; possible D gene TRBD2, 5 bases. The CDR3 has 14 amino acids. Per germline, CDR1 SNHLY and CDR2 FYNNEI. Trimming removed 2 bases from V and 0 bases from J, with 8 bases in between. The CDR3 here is CASSERDYSYEQYF. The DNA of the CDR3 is TGTGCCAGCAGTGAAAGAGACTACTCCTACGAGCAGTACTTC.

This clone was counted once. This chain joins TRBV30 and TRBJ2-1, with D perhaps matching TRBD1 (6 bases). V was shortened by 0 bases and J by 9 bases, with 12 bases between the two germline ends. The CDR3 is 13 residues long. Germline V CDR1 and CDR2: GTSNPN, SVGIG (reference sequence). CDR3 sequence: CAWSVSGGAEQFF. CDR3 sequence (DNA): TGTGCCTGGAGTGTGAGTGGGGGCGCTGAGCAGTTCTTC.

The chain's CDR3 is CASSQGVMTEAFF. CDR3 nucleotide sequence: TGCGCCAGCAGCCAAGGAGTGATGACTGAAGCTTTCTTT. The chain carries TRBV4-1 and TRBJ1-1; D is unresolved. Germline assignment: CDR1 MGHRA and CDR2 YSYEKL. The CDR3 length is 13 residues. The ends were cut back, 1 base at V and 5 bases at J, with 8 bases in the middle.

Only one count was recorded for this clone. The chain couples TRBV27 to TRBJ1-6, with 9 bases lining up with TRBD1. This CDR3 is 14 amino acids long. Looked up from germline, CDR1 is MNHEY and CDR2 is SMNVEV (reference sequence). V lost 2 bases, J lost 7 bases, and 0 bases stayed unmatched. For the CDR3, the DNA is TGTGCCAGCAGTTTAACAGGGGGCAATTCACCCCTCCACTTT. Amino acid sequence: CASSLTGGNSPLHF.

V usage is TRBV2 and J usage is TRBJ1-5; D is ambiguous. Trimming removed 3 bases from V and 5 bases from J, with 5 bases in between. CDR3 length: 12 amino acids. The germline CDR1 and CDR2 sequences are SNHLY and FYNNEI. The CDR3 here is CASSEQYQPQHF. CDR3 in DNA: TGTGCCAGCAGTGAGCAGTATCAGCCCCAGCATTTT.

The CDR3 region is CASSLGDIEQETQYF. As DNA, the CDR3 is TGCGCCAGCAGCTTGGGCGACATCGAGCAAGAGACCCAGTACTTC. The genes are TRBV5-1 and TRBJ2-5; D is ambiguous. Deletions cut 0 bases from V and 2 bases from J, with 11 bases between. Germline assignment: CDR1 SGHRS and CDR2 YFSETQ. The CDR3 is made up of 15 amino acids.

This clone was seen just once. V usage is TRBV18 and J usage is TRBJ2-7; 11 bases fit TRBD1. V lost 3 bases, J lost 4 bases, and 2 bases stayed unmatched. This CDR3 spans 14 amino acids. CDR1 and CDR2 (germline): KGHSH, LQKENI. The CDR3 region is CASSPGQGVYEQYF. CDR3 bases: TGTGCCAGCTCACCGGGACAGGGGGTTTACGAGCAGTACTTC.

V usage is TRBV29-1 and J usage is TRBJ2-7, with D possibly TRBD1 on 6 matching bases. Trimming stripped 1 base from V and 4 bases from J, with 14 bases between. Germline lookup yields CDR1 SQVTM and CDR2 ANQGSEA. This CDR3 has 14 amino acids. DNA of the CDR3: TGCAGCGTTGAAGGACACCAGGGGAAGTACGAGCAGTACTTC. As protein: CSVEGHQGKYEQYF.

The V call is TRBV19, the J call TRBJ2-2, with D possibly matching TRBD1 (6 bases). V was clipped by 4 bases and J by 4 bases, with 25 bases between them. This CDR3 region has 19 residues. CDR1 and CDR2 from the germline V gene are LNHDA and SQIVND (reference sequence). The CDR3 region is CASSTRPLGQTTSTGELFF. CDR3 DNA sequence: TGTGCCAGTAGTACTCGACCGTTAGGACAGACCACGAGCACCGGGGAGCTGTTTTTT.

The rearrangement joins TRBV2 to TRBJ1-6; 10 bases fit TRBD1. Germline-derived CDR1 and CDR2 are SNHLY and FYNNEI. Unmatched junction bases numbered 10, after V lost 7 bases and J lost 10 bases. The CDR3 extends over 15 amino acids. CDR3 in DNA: TGTGCCAGCACTACCGGGGACAGGGGAGAATCACCCCTCCACTTT. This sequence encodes CASTTGDRGESPLHF.

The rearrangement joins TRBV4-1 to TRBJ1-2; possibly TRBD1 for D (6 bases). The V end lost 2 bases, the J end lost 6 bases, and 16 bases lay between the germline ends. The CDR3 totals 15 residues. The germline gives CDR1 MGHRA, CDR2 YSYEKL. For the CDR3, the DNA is TGCGCCAGCAGCCAACCGACAGGAAGATATCATGGCTACACCTTC. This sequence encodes CASSQPTGRYHGYTF.

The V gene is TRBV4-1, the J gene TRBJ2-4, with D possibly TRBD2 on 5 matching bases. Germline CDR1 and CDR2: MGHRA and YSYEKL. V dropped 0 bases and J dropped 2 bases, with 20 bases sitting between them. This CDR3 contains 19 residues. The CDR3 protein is CASSQDFGSEGVSKNIQYF. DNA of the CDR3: TGCGCCAGCAGCCAAGATTTTGGGAGCGAGGGTGTCTCCAAAAACATTCAGTACTTC.

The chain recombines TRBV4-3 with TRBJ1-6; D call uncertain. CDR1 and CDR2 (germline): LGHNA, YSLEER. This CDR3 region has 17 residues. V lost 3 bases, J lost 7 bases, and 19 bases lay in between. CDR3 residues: CASSQDPLRTSNSPLHF. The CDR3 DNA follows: TGCGCCAGCAGCCAGGACCCGTTAAGGACTTCGAATTCACCCCTCCACTTT.

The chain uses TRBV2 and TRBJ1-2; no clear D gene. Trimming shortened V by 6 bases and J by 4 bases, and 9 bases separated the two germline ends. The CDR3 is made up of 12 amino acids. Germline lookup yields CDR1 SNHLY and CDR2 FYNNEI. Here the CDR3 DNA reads TGTGCCAGCAGCTCCCCTAGCTATGGCTACACCTTC. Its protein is CASSSPSYGYTF.

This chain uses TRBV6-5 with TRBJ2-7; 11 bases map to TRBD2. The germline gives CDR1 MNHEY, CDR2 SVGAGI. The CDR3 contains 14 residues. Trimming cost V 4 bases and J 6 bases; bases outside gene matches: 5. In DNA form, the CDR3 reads TGTGCCAGCAGTTTTAGCGGGGGGGCCTCCGAGCAGTACTTC. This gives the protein CASSFSGGASEQYF.

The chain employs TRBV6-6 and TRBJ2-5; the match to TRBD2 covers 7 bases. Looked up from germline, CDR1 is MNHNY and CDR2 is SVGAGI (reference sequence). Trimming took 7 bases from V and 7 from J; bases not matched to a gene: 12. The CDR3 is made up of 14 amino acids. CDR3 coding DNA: TGTGCCAGCAATGGGAGGGAGCCGAAGGGGACCCAGTACTTC. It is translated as CASNGREPKGTQYF.

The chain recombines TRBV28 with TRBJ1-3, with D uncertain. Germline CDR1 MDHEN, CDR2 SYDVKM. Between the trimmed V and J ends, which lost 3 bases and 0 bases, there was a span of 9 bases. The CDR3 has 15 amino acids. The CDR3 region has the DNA TGTGCCAGCAGTTTTGGTGGGAGCTCTGGAAACACCATATATTTT. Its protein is CASSFGGSSGNTIYF.

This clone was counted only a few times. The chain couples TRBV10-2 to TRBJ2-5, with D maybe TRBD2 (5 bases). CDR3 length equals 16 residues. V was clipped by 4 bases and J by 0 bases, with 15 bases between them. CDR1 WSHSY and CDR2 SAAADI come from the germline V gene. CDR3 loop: CASSVQTGYYQETQYF. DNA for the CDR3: TGCGCCAGCAGTGTTCAGACGGGGTATTACCAAGAGACCCAGTACTTC.

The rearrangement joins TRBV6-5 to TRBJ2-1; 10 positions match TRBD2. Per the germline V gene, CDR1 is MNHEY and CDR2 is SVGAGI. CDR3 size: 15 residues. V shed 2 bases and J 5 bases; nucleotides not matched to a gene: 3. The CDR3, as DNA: TGTGCCAGCAGTTACGGCCTAGCGGGGGACAATGAGCAGTTCTTC. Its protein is CASSYGLAGDNEQFF.

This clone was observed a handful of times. In nucleotides, the CDR3 is TGTGCCTGGAGCCAGGGGCTCAGTCAGCCCCAGCATTTT. Translating it yields CAWSQGLSQPQHF. The rearrangement joins TRBV30 to TRBJ1-5, with D maybe TRBD1 (6 bases). V was pared by 3 bases and J by 6 bases, with 12 bases between. The CDR3 totals 13 residues. Germline lookup yields CDR1 GTSNPN and CDR2 SVGIG (reference sequence).

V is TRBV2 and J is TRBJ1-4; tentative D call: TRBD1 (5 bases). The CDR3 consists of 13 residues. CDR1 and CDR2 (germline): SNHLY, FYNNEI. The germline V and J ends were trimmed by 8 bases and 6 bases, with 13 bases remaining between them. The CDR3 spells CASSRGLYEKLFF. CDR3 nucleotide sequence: TGTGCCAGCTCTAGGGGCCTCTATGAAAAACTGTTTTTT.

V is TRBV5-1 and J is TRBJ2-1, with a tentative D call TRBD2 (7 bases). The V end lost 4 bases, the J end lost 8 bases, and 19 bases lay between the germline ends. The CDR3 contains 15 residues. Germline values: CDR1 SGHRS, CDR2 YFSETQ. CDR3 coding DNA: TGCGCCAGCAGCGGACCGGGGGGCGCGTCCCATGAGCAGTTCTTC. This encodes CASSGPGGASHEQFF.